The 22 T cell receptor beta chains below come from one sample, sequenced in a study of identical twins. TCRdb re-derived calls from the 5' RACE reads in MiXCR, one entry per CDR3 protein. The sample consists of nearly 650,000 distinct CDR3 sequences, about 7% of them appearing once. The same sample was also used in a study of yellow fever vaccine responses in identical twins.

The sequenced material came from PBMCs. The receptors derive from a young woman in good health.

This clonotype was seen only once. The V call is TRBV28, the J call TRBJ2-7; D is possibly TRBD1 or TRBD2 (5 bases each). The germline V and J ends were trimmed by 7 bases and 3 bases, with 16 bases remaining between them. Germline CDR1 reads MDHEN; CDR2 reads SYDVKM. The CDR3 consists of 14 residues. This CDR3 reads CASTPGQTLYEQYV. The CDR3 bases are TGTGCCAGCACCCCGGGGCAGACCCTCTACGAGCAGTACGTC.

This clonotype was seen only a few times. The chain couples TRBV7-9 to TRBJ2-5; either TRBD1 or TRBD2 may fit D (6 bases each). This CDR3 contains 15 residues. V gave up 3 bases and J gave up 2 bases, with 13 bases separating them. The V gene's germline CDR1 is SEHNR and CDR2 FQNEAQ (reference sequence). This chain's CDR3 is CASSFGGQRQETQYF. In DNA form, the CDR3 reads TGTGCCAGCAGCTTCGGGGGCCAAAGGCAAGAGACCCAGTACTTC.

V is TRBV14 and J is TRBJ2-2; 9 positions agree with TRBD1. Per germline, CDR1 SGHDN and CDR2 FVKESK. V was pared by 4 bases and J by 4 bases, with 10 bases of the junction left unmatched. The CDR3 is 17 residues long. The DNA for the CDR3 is TGTGCCAGCAGCCGGACCCACAGGGGGCATGGCACCGGGGAGCTGTTTTTT. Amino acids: CASSRTHRGHGTGELFF.

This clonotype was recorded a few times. CDR3 coding DNA: TGCGCCAGCAGCTTCGACGGTAGCTCCTACGAGCAGTACTTC. This sequence encodes CASSFDGSSYEQYF. The chain combines TRBV5-1 with TRBJ2-7; D is unclear. Germline-derived CDR1 and CDR2 are SGHRS and YFSETQ. V shed 2 bases and J shed 0 bases, with 9 bases lying between them. The CDR3 has 14 residues.

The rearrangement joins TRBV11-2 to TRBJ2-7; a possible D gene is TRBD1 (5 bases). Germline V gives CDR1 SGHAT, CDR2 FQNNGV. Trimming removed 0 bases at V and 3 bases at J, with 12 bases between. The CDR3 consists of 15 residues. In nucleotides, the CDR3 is TGTGCCAGCAGCTTAGAATCCCAGGGCTTCTACGAGCAGTACTTC. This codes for CASSLESQGFYEQYF.

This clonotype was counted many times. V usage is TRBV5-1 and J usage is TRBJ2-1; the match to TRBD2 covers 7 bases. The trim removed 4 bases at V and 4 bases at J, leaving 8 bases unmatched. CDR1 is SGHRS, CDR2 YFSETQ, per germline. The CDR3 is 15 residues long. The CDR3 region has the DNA TGCGCCAGCAGCCATATATTGGGGGGGTACAATGAGCAGTTCTTC. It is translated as CASSHILGGYNEQFF.

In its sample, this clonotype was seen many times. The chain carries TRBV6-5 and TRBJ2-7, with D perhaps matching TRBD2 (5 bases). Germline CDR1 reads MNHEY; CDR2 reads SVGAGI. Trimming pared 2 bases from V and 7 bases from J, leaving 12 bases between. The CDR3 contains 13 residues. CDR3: CASSYVGSGEQYF. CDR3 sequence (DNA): TGTGCCAGCAGTTACGTGGGGTCGGGGGAGCAGTACTTC.

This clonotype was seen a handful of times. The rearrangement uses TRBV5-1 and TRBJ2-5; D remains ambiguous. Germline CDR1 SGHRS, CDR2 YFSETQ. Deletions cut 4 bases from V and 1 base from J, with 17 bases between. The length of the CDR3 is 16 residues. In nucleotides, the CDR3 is TGCGCCAGCAGCAAGGTCTCCGGGTCCATCCAAGAGACCCAGTACTTC. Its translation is CASSKVSGSIQETQYF.

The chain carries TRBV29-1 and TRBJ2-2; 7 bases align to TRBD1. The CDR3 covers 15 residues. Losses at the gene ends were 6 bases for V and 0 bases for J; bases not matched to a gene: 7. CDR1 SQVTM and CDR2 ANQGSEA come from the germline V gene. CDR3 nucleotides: TGCAGCGTCGCCCCGGGACAGACGAACACCGGGGAGCTGTTTTTT. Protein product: CSVAPGQTNTGELFF.

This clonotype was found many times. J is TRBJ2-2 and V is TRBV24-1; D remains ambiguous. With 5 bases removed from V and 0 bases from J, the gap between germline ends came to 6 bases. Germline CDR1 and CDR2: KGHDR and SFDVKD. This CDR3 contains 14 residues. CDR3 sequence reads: CATSAVPNTGELFF. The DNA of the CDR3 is TGTGCCACCAGTGCGGTCCCGAACACCGGGGAGCTGTTTTTT.

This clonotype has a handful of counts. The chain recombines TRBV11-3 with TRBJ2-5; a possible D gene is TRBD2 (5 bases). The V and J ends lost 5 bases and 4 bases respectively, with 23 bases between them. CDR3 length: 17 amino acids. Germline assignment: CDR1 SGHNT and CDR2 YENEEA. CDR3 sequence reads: CASSQIGRSDFRETQYF. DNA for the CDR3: TGTGCCAGCAGCCAGATCGGGCGATCGGACTTCAGAGAGACCCAGTACTTC.

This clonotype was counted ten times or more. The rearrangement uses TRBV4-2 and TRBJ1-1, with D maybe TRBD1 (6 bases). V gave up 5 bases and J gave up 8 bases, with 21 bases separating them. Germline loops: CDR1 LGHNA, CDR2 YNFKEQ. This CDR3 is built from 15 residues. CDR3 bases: TGTGCCAGCAGCGTCCCTATAAAACAGGGTTTCGAAGCTTTCTTT. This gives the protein CASSVPIKQGFEAFF.

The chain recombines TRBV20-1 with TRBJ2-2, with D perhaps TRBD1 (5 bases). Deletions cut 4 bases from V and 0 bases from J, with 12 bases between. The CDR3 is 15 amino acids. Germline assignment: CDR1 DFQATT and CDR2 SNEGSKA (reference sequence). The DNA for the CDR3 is TGCAGTGCTACCAGGACACCTACGAACACCGGGGAGCTGTTTTTT. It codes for CSATRTPTNTGELFF.

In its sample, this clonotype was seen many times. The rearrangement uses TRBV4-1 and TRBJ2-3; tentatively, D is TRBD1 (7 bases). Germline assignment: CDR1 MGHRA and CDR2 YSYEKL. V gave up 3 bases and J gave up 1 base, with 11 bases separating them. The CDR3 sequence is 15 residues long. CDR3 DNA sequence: TGCGCCAGCAGCCACAGGGGGGAAGGCACAGATACGCAGTATTTT. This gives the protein CASSHRGEGTDTQYF.

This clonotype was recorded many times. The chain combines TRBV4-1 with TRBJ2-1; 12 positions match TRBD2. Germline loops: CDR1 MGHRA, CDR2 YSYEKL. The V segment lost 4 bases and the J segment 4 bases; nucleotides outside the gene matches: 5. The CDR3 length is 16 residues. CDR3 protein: CASSPRGLAGYNEQFF. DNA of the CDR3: TGCGCCAGCAGCCCCCGCGGACTAGCGGGGTACAATGAGCAGTTCTTC.

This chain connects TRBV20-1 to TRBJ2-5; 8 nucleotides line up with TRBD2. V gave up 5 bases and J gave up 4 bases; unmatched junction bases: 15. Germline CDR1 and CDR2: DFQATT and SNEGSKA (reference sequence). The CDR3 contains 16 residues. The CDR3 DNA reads TGCAGTGCTTCGCATACGGGAGGGGGGAGATTAGAGACCCAGTACTTC. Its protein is CSASHTGGGRLETQYF.

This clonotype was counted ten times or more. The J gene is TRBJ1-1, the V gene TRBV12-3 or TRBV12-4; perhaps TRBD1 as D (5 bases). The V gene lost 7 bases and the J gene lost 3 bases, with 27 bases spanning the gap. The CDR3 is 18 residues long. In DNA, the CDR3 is TGTGCCAGCATCTTAAGACAGATCCGGGGTCGGGAATACACTGAAGCTTTCTTT. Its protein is CASILRQIRGREYTEAFF.

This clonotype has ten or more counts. The CDR3 spells CASSLDGGYNSPLHF. The CDR3 coding sequence is TGTGCCAGCAGCTTGGACGGCGGCTATAATTCACCCCTCCACTTT. The rearrangement links TRBV5-6 to TRBJ1-6; D remains unclear. The ends were cut back, 0 bases at V and 3 bases at J, with 7 bases in the middle. This CDR3 is 15 amino acids long. The germline gives CDR1 SGHDT, CDR2 YYEEEE.

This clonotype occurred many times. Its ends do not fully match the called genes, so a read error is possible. In DNA form, the CDR3 reads TGTGCCAGCAGCCGGCAAGAGACCCAGTACTTC. This encodes CASSRQETQYF. The rearrangement joins TRBV5-1 to TRBJ2-5, with D uncertain. The CDR3 sequence is 11 residues long. Germline V gives CDR1 SGHRS, CDR2 YFSETQ.

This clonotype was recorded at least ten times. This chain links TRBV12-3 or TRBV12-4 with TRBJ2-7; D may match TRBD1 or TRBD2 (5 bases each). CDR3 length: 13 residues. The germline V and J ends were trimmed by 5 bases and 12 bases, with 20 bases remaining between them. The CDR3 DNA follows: TGTGCCAGCAGTCCTTCCGGGGCCCCAGGTCGGTACGTC. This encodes CASSPSGAPGRYV.

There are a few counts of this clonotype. The chain's CDR3 is CSARGSVDTQYF. The CDR3 coding sequence is TGCAGTGCTAGAGGGTCGGTAGATACGCAGTATTTT. This chain connects TRBV20-1 to TRBJ2-3; D remains unclear. This CDR3 comprises 12 residues. The V gene's germline CDR1 is DFQATT and CDR2 SNEGSKA (reference sequence). V was cut by 1 base and J by 5 bases, with 7 bases left in between.

CDR3 in DNA: TGTGCCAGCAGTTTGAGACACGGCAGTGAAAAACTGTTTTTT. Its protein product is CASSLRHGSEKLFF. The genes are TRBV12-3 or TRBV12-4 and TRBJ1-4; D not certain. This CDR3 contains 14 residues. V gave up 3 bases and J gave up 7 bases, with 12 bases separating them.